This T cell receptor (beta chain) was observed in a study of cytotoxic CD8 clonotypes in ibrutinib-treated CLL. Looking at the study overall: Included were approximately 10 relapsed/refractory and 15 treatment-naive patients, of whom approximately 18 were IGHV unmutated. Partial response occurred in 24 patients and complete response in 2; at median approximately 71 months, approximately 14 remained remitted and some twelve progressed.

Germline-derived CDR1 and CDR2 are SNHLY and FYNNEI. The CDR3 sequence is 13 residues long. Trimming took 6 bases from V and 3 from J; bases not matched to a gene: 4. As to this clone: Its specificity is unknown.

Assay: immunoSEQ multiplex PCR; the TCRdb copy retains only in-frame clones and omits some. The table records approximately 140,000 clones, less than 95% of them present only once. Study-wide results and caveats: A difference in sampling times existed between sustained-remission and progressing patients. T-cell clonality at baseline went above that of age-matched healthy donors and rose and fell with circulating CD8+ T-cell counts.

The sample was PBMCs, taken after 12 months of ibrutinib treatment. The chain combines TRBV2 with TRBJ2-7, with 8 bases that match TRBD2. The TCR comes from a human donor with chronic lymphocytic leukemia. CDR3 DNA sequence: TGTGCCAGCAGGCGACTAGCGCGCTACGAGCAGTACTTC. As protein: CASRRLARYEQYF.